This is a list of T cell receptor beta chains from one sample in a study of identical twins. TCRdb reprocessed the 5' RACE reads with MiXCR, giving one entry per CDR3 protein. The profile shows around 1.7 million distinct CDR3 sequences, under 35% of them singletons. Sequencing input: cord blood. The source is a newborn girl in good health. CDR3s include the opening cysteine and the closing phenylalanine or tryptophan. D genes are given only for firm matches. Expanded clones get a size class; other rows say once, few or many, or leave the size out.

d_gene	j_gene	abundance	v_gene	CDR3aa	CDR3nt
TRBD1	TRBJ2-3	once	TRBV2	CARGNRDRAPDTQYF	TGTGCCAGGGGTAACCGGGACAGGGCCCCAGATACGCAGTATTTT
TRBD1	TRBJ2-7	few	TRBV20-1	CSAARDRVFSGRAYEQYF	TGCAGTGCTGCCCGGGACAGGGTCTTTAGTGGGAGGGCTTACGAGCAGTACTTC
TRBD1	TRBJ2-7	-	TRBV7-9	CASSTRDRVSSYEQYF	TGTGCCAGCAGCACCCGGGACAGGGTTAGCTCCTACGAGCAGTACTTC
-	TRBJ2-4	few	TRBV4-2	CASSQVAVLAKNIQYF	TGTGCCAGCAGCCAAGTGGCAGTTCTAGCCAAAAACATTCAGTACTTC
-	TRBJ2-5	-	TRBV12-3/TRBV12-4	CASSLLAAVKGTQYF	TGTGCCAGCAGTTTGCTTGCGGCAGTGAAGGGGACCCAGTACTTC
TRBD1	TRBJ2-7	-	TRBV20-1	CSARDPGQVYEQYF	TGCAGTGCTAGAGATCCCGGACAGGTCTACGAGCAGTACTTC
-	TRBJ1-6	few	TRBV4-1	CASSQINSPLHF	TGCGCCAGCAGCCAGATAAATTCACCCCTCCACTTT
TRBD2	TRBJ2-4	-	TRBV6-5	CASKTSGKNIQYF	TGTGCCAGCAAGACTAGCGGGAAAAACATTCAGTACTTC
TRBD2	TRBJ2-1	-	TRBV20-1	CSAIRLAGGIFYNEQFF	TGCAGTGCAATTAGACTAGCGGGAGGCATTTTCTACAATGAGCAGTTCTTC
-	TRBJ1-5	few	TRBV24-1	CATSDRAGLSNQPQHF	TGTGCCACCAGTGATAGGGCGGGACTTAGCAATCAGCCCCAGCATTTT
TRBD1	TRBJ1-5	-	TRBV28	CASRPPGTGEFGSNQPQHF	TGTGCCAGCAGGCCACCCGGGACAGGGGAGTTTGGGAGCAATCAGCCCCAGCATTTT
-	TRBJ2-7	few	TRBV14	CASSQGAPDLYEQYF	TGTGCCAGCAGCCAAGGAGCACCCGATCTCTACGAGCAGTACTTC
TRBD2	TRBJ2-7	-	TRBV7-2	CASSLVASGGSYNEQYF	TGTGCCAGCAGCTTAGTGGCTAGCGGGGGCTCCTACAATGAGCAGTACTTC
-	TRBJ2-5	once	TRBV29-1	CSVEWASRRETQYF	TGCAGCGTTGAATGGGCATCCAGGAGAGAGACCCAGTACTTC
TRBD1	TRBJ1-1	few	TRBV6-1	CASSESFFGQGASTEAFF	TGTGCCAGCAGTGAAAGTTTCTTCGGACAGGGGGCGAGCACTGAAGCTTTCTTT
-	TRBJ1-2	few	TRBV5-6	CASSFGRRYGYTF	TGTGCCAGCAGCTTTGGCCGTCGTTATGGCTACACCTTC
TRBD2	TRBJ2-7	few	TRBV28	CASSFISGSSYEQYF	TGTGCCAGCAGTTTTATTAGCGGGAGCTCCTACGAGCAGTACTTC